These 21 T cell receptor beta chains share one sample of origin, sequenced in a study of T-cell reconstitution after alpha-beta-depleted transplantation in children. Unique molecular identifiers tagged the TCRbeta library. TCRdb fed the PCR reads into MiXCR, producing one record per CDR3 protein. The repertoire holds just over 950,000 distinct CDR3 sequences, with 25% to 30% as singletons. The source material was PBMCs, mostly from graft donor cells, sampled 360 days after TCRalphabeta/CD19-depleted stem cell transplant. These receptors all stem from a boy in the first two years of life who had a stem cell transplant for SCID, so the T cells may come from the graft donor.

The chain links TRBV7-7 to TRBJ2-5; 7 bases are shared with TRBD2. Trimming cost V 2 bases and J 2 bases; bases outside gene matches: 8. This CDR3 spans 16 amino acids. Germline assignment: CDR1 SSHAT and CDR2 FNYEAQ (reference sequence). The CDR3 bases are TGTGCCAGCAGCTTATCCTACTGGGGGGGGCAAGAGACCCAGTACTTC. The encoded protein is CASSLSYWGGQETQYF.

Only a few counts were recorded for this clonotype. The rearrangement links TRBV12-3 or TRBV12-4 to TRBJ2-7; D gene ambiguous. Trimming shortened V by 0 bases and J by 2 bases, and 14 bases separated the two germline ends. The CDR3 consists of 16 residues. CDR3 in DNA: TGTGCCAGCAGTTTAGCCCCACTCGAAACCGCCTACGAGCAGTACTTC. This codes for CASSLAPLETAYEQYF.

This clonotype was counted only a few times. The chain recombines TRBV7-8 with TRBJ1-5; the D is unclear. V lost 3 bases, J lost 7 bases, and 7 bases lay in between. The CDR3 is 12 amino acids. In germline, CDR1 is SGHVS, CDR2 FQNEAQ. CDR3 protein: CASSFGWQPQHF. The CDR3 bases are TGTGCCAGCAGCTTTGGGTGGCAGCCCCAGCATTTT.

CDR3 residues: CASSSLPQGPQETQYF. CDR3 nucleotides: TGTGCCAGCAGCTCACTGCCACAGGGCCCCCAAGAGACCCAGTACTTC. This rearrangement joins TRBV6-5 to TRBJ2-5; the D gene is possibly TRBD1 (6 bases). CDR3 length: 16 residues. V lost 6 bases and J lost 1, with 18 bases in between. The germline CDR1 and CDR2 sequences are MNHEY and SVGAGI.

The chain's CDR3 is CAISETQTGDEQYF. The CDR3 DNA reads TGTGCCATCAGTGAGACGCAGACAGGGGATGAGCAGTACTTC. V is TRBV10-3 and J is TRBJ2-7; 8 nucleotides align to TRBD1. The CDR3 has 14 amino acids. The V gene end was trimmed by 2 bases and the J gene end by 7 bases; junction bases not matched to a gene: 7. The germline CDR1 and CDR2 sequences are ENHRY and SYGVKD.

CDR3 sequence: CASRTGVGPYQPQHF. CDR3 in DNA: TGTGCCAGCAGGACAGGGGTGGGACCTTATCAGCCCCAGCATTTT. The chain uses TRBV2 and TRBJ1-5; 8 bases agree with TRBD1. With V trimmed by 6 bases and J by 5 bases, 9 bases remained unmatched. The germline V gene encodes CDR1 SNHLY and CDR2 FYNNEI. CDR3 length: 15 amino acids.

V is TRBV4-3 and J is TRBJ2-5; 10 bases align to TRBD1. The V gene's germline CDR1 is LGHNA and CDR2 YSLEER. J was trimmed by 7 bases and V by 1 base; bases with no gene match: 9. The CDR3 extends over 16 amino acids. CDR3 sequence reads: CASSQVGTGARRTQYF. The CDR3, as DNA: TGCGCCAGCAGCCAAGTCGGGACAGGGGCACGCCGGACCCAGTACTTC.

The chain links TRBV10-3 to TRBJ2-7; TRBD2 matches at 10 bases. CDR3 length: 16 residues. Unmatched junction bases numbered 13, after V lost 8 bases and J lost 3 bases. Germline V gives CDR1 ENHRY, CDR2 SYGVKD. The CDR3 DNA is TGTGCCATCTCTTTCTCCCTAGCGGGGGACTTCTACGAGCAGTACTTC. It translates to CAISFSLAGDFYEQYF.

In its sample, this clonotype was seen many times. V and J are TRBV10-2 and TRBJ2-2, with D perhaps being TRBD1 or TRBD2 (5 bases each). V gave up 6 bases and J gave up 2 bases, with 16 bases separating them. Germline CDR1 and CDR2: WSHSY and SAAADI. This CDR3 is built from 16 residues. CDR3 in amino acids: CASRPTGTGNTGELFF. CDR3 coding DNA: TGCGCCAGCAGGCCCACCGGGACGGGAAACACCGGGGAGCTGTTTTTT.

The CDR3 sequence is CSADRQRGGFDEAFF. The DNA for the CDR3 is TGCAGTGCAGACCGACAAAGGGGCGGATTCGATGAAGCTTTCTTT. The rearrangement uses TRBV20-1 and TRBJ1-1, with a weak D call TRBD1 (5 bases). Trimming stripped 6 bases from V and 7 bases from J, with 24 bases between. CDR3 length: 15 residues. CDR1 and CDR2 (germline): DFQATT, SNEGSKA (reference sequence).

The genes are TRBV4-1 and TRBJ2-7, with D uncertain. The CDR3 extends over 14 amino acids. Trimming removed 0 bases at V and 5 bases at J, with 11 bases between. Per germline, CDR1 MGHRA and CDR2 YSYEKL. This CDR3 reads CASSQDRRANEQYF. In nucleotides, the CDR3 is TGCGCCAGCAGCCAAGATAGACGGGCCAACGAGCAGTACTTC.

This clonotype was picked up a small number of times. The V call is TRBV4-3, the J call TRBJ2-7, with 9 positions matching TRBD1. Trimming cost V 3 bases and J 3 bases; bases outside gene matches: 9. Looked up from germline, CDR1 is LGHNA and CDR2 is YSLEER. The CDR3 has 16 residues. The CDR3 bases are TGCGCCAGCAGCCACCTCTTCCGGGACAGGGTCTACGAGCAGTACTTC. Protein sequence: CASSHLFRDRVYEQYF.

This clonotype was counted a few times. V gene TRBV15 combines with J gene TRBJ1-1; weak D call: TRBD1 (5 bases). This CDR3 has 11 amino acids. From germline, CDR1 is LNHNV and CDR2 YYDKDF (reference sequence). The ends were cut back, 3 bases at V and 6 bases at J, with 5 bases in the middle. In DNA, the CDR3 is TGTGCCACCAGCAGGGGACCTGAAGCTTTCTTT. Amino acid sequence: CATSRGPEAFF.

The chain couples TRBV20-1 to TRBJ2-5, with D possibly being TRBD1 (6 bases). Trimming left V 5 bases short and J 5 bases short, with 15 bases between. The germline V gene has CDR1 DFQATT and CDR2 SNEGSKA (reference sequence). The CDR3 runs to 13 residues. The CDR3 is CSARQVPKETQYF. In DNA, the CDR3 is TGCAGTGCTCGACAGGTGCCCAAGGAGACCCAGTACTTC.

CDR3 in DNA: TGTGCCAGCAGCGCCGCCGGGACAGGAAGCACAGATACGCAGTATTTT. This sequence encodes CASSAAGTGSTDTQYF. V and J are TRBV9 and TRBJ2-3, with 8 bases identical to TRBD1. Germline assignment: CDR1 SGDLS and CDR2 YYNGEE. The CDR3 extends over 16 amino acids. V trimming: 3 bases; J trimming: 0 bases; junction bases outside the gene matches: 6. The variable domain in full, with the rest retrieved from reference TRBV9 and TRBJ2-3, is DSGVTQTPKHLITATGQRVTLRCSPRSGDLSVYWYQQSLDQGLQFLIQYYNGEERAKGNILERFSAQQFPDLHSELNLSSLELGDSALYFCASSAAGTGSTDTQYFGPGTRLTVL.

The rearrangement links TRBV5-1 to TRBJ1-5, with 9 bases lining up with TRBD1. There are 17 residues in the CDR3. Trimming cost V 0 bases and J 4 bases; bases outside gene matches: 8. CDR1 is SGHRS and CDR2 is YFSETQ in the germline V gene. DNA of the CDR3: TGCGCCAGCAGCTTGGACCCACTGACAGGGGGGAATCAGCCCCAGCATTTT. Residues: CASSLDPLTGGNQPQHF.

The chain links TRBV6-5 to TRBJ2-7, with a possible D match to TRBD2 (6 bases). V was clipped by 4 bases and J by 5 bases, with 18 bases between them. There are 15 residues in the CDR3. CDR1 and CDR2 from the germline V gene are MNHEY and SVGAGI. Here the CDR3 DNA reads TGTGCCAGCAGTTCGTTGGGAGGTTTGTTTGACGAGCAGTACTTC. Protein product: CASSSLGGLFDEQYF.

The chain couples TRBV12-3 or TRBV12-4 to TRBJ2-3; either TRBD1 or TRBD2 may supply D (6 bases each). This CDR3 spans 15 amino acids. The V end lost 3 bases, the J end lost 2 bases, and 12 bases lay between the germline ends. CDR3 DNA sequence: TGTGCCAGCAGTTTTGAGGGGGGTCCCACAGATACGCAGTATTTT. Encoded protein: CASSFEGGPTDTQYF.

The chain carries TRBV20-1 and TRBJ2-3; TRBD2 is a possible D gene (6 bases). The CDR3 runs 15 residues. CDR1 and CDR2 from the germline V gene are DFQATT and SNEGSKA (reference sequence). The ends were cut back, 3 bases at V and 0 bases at J, with 13 bases in the middle. The CDR3 region is CSASRSGLSTDTQYF. The CDR3 DNA sequence: TGCAGTGCTAGCCGGTCGGGACTTAGCACAGATACGCAGTATTTT.

The chain couples TRBV13 to TRBJ2-3; D may be TRBD2 (6 bases). Looked up from germline, CDR1 is PRHDT and CDR2 is FYEKMQ (reference sequence). The CDR3 contains 15 residues. V lost 1 base and J lost 4, with 12 bases in between. This chain's CDR3 is CASSLDLGGADTQYF. The CDR3 DNA sequence: TGTGCCAGCAGCTTAGATCTCGGCGGGGCAGATACGCAGTATTTT.

Only a few counts were recorded for this clonotype. The J gene is TRBJ1-6, the V gene TRBV3-1; 8 bases align to TRBD1. Germline CDR1 and CDR2: LGHDT and YNNKEL (reference sequence). J lost 7 bases, V lost 1 base, and 6 bases had no gene match. The CDR3 runs 16 residues. CDR3 sequence: CASSQGLDRVNSPLHF. CDR3 bases: TGTGCCAGCAGCCAAGGTTTGGACAGGGTAAATTCACCCCTCCACTTT. The full variable domain, in which reference TRBV3-1 and TRBJ1-6 provide the parts outside the CDR3, is DTAVSQTPKYLVTQMGNDKSIKCEQNLGHDTMYWYKQDSKKFLKIMFSYNNKELIINETVPNRFSPKSPDKAHLNLHINSLELGDSAVYFCASSQGLDRVNSPLHFGNGTRLTVT.